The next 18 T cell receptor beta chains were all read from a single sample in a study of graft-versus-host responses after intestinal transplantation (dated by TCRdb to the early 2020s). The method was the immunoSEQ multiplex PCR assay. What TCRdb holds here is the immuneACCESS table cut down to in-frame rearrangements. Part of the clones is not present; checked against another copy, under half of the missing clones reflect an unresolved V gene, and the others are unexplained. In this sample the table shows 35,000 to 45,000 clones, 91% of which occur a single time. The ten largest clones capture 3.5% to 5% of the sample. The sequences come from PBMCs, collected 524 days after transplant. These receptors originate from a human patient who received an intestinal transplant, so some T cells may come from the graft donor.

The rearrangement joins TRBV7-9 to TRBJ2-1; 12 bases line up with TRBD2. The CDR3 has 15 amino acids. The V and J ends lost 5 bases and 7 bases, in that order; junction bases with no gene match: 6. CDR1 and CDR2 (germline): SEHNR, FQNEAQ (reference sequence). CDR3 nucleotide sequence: TGTGCCAGCAGCCCTTCTAGCGGGAGGGGGAATGAGCAGTTCTTC. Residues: CASSPSSGRGNEQFF.

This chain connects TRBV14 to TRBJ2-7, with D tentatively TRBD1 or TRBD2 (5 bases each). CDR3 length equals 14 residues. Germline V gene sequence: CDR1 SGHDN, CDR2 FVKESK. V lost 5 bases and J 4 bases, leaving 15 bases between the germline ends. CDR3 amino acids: CASSDLGPPYEQYF. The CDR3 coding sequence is TGTGCCAGCAGCGACCTGGGACCCCCTTACGAGCAGTACTTC.

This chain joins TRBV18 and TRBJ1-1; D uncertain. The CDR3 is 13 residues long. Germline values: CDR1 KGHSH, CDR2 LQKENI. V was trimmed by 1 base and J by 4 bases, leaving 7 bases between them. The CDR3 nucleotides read TGTGCCAGCTCACCACAACGGGCCACTGAAGCTTTCTTT. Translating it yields CASSPQRATEAFF.

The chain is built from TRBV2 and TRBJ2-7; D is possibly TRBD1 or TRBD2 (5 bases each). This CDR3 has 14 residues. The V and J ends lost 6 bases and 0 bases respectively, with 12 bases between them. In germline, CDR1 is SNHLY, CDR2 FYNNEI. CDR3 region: CASSRDRSSYEQYF. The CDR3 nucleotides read TGTGCCAGCAGCCGGGACCGTAGCTCCTACGAGCAGTACTTC.

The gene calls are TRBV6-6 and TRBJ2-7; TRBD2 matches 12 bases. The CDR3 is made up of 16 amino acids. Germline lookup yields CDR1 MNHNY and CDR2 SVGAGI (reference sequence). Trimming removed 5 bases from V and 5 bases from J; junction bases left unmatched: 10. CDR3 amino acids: CASSANLAGGRNEQYF. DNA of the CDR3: TGTGCCAGCAGTGCGAATCTAGCGGGAGGGAGGAACGAGCAGTACTTC.

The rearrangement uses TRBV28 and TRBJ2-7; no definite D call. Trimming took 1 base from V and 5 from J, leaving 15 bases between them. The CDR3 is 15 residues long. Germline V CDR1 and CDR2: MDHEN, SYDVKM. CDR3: CASSLSYRGQDEQYF. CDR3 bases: TGTGCCAGCAGTTTATCCTATAGAGGCCAGGACGAGCAGTACTTC. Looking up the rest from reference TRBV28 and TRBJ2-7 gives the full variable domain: DVKVTQSSRYLVKRTGEKVFLECVQDMDHENMFWYRQDPGLGLRLIYFSYDVKMKEKGDIPEGYSVSREKKERFSLILESASTNQTSMYLCASSLSYRGQDEQYFGPGTRLTVT.

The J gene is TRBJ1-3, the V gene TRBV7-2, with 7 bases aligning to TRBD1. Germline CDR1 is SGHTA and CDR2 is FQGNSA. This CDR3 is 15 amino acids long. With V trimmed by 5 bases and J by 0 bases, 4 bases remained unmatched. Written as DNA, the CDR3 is TGTGCCAGCAGCCGTGACAGGGTCTCTGGAAACACCATATATTTT. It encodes CASSRDRVSGNTIYF.

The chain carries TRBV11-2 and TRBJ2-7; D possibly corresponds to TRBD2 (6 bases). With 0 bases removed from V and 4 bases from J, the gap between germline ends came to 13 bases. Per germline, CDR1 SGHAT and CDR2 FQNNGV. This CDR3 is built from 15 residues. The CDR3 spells CASSLEVGDWYEQYF. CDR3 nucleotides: TGTGCCAGCAGCTTAGAGGTCGGGGACTGGTACGAGCAGTACTTC.

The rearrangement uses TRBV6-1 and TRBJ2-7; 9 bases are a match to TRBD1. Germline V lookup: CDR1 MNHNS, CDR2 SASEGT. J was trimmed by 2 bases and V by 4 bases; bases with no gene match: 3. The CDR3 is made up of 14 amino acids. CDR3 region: CASSAGTGTYEQYF. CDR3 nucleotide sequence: TGTGCCAGCAGTGCCGGGACAGGGACCTACGAGCAGTACTTC.

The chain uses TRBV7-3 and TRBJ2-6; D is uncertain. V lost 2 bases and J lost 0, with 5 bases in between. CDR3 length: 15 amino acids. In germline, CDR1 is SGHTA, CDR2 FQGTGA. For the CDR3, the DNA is TGTGCCAGCAGCTTATCCCGCTCTGGGGCCAACGTCCTGACTTTC. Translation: CASSLSRSGANVLTF.

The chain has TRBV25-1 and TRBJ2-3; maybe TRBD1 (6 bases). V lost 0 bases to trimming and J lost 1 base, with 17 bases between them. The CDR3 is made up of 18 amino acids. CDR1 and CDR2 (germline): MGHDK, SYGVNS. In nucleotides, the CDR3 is TGTGCCAGCAGTGAATATCGCCTCAGGGGCGGAGGCACAGATACGCAGTATTTT. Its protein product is CASSEYRLRGGGTDTQYF.

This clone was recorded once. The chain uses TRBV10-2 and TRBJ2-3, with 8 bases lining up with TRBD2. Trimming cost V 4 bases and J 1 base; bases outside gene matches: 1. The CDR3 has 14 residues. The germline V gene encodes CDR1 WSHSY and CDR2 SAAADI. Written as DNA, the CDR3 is TGCGCCAGCAGTGGGGGACTAGGCACAGATACGCAGTATTTT. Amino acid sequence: CASSGGLGTDTQYF.

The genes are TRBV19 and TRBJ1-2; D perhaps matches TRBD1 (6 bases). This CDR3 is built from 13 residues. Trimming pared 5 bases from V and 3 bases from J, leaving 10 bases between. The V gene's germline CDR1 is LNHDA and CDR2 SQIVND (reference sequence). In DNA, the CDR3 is TGTGCCAGTAGTGTCAGGGGAGACTATGGCTACACCTTC. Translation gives CASSVRGDYGYTF.

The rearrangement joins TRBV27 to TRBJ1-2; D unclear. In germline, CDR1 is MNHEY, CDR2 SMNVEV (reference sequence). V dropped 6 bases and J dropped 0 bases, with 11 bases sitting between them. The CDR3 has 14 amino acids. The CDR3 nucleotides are TGTGCCAGCAGCCCGCGGCAGGCTAACTATGGCTACACCTTC. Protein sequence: CASSPRQANYGYTF.

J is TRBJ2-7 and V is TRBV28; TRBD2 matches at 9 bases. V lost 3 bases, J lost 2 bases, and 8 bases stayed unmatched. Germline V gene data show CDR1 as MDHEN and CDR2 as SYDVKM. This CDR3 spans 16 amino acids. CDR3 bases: TGTGCCAGCAGTTTGTGGCGGGAGGGGCCTCCCTACGAGCAGTACTTC. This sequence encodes CASSLWREGPPYEQYF.

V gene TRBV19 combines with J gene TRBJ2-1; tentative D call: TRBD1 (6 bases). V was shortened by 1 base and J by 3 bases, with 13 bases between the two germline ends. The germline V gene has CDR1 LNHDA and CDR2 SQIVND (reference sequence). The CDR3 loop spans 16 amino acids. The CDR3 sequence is CASSIGGGSGYNEQFF. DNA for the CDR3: TGTGCCAGTAGTATAGGTGGGGGCAGCGGCTACAATGAGCAGTTCTTC.

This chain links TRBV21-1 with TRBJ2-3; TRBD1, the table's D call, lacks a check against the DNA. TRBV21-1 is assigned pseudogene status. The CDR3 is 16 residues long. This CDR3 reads CASSKGSTPSTDTQYF. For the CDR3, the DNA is TGTGCCAGCAGCAAGGGCAGCACCCCTAGCACAGATACGCAGTATTTT.

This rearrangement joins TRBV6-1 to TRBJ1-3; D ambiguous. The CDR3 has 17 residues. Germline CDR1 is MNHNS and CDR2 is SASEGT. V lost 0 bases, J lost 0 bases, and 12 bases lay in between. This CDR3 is CASSEAVVGISGNTIYF. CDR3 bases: TGTGCCAGCAGTGAAGCGGTAGTTGGGATCTCTGGAAACACCATATATTTT.